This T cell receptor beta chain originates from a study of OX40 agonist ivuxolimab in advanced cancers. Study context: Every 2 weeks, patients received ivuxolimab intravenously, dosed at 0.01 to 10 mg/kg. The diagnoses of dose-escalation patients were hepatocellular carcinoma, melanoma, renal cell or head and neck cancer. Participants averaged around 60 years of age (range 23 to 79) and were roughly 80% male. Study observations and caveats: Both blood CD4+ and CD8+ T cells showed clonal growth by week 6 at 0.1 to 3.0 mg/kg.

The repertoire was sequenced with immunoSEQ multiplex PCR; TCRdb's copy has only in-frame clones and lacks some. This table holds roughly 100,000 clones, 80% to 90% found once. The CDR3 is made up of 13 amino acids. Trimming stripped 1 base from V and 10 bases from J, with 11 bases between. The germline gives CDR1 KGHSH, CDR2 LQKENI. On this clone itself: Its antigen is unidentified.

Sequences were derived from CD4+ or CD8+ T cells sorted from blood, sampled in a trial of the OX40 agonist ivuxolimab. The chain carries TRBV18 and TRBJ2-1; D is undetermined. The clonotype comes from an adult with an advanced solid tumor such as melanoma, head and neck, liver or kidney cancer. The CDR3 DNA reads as TGTGCCAGCTCACCACTCCGAGGAGTGGAGCAGTTCTTC. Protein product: CASSPLRGVEQFF.